The rows below give T cell receptor beta chains drawn from one sample of a study of early T cells in non-severe SARS-CoV-2 infection. Via MiXCR, TCRdb re-called the 5' RACE reads, giving one row per CDR3 protein. Seen here are 25,000 to 35,000 distinct CDR3 sequences, about 3% observed once, and the top ten hold roughly 0.7%. The source material was whole blood. The source is an adult who was a healthcare worker with PCR-confirmed SARS-CoV-2 infection or an uninfected control (not recorded which). Each CDR3 is given with its conserved first and last residue. The order of the fields is clone size, D gene, V gene, J gene, CDR3 DNA, CDR3 protein. A D gene is named only where the DNA matches it firmly. Clone size, where shown, is once, few, many, or a class for clones that have expanded.

clone size: many
D gene: .
V gene: TRBV5-1
J gene: TRBJ2-3
CDR3 DNA: TGCGCCAGCAGCCCGGACTACTCAGATACGCAGTATTTT
CDR3 protein: CASSPDYSDTQYF

clone size: many
D gene: TRBD1
V gene: TRBV3-1
J gene: TRBJ1-1
CDR3 DNA: TGTGCCAGCAGCCCACGGCTGACAGGGGGTGGCACTGAAGCTTTCTTT
CDR3 protein: CASSPRLTGGGTEAFF

clone size: many
D gene: .
V gene: TRBV2
J gene: TRBJ2-1
CDR3 DNA: TGTGCCAGCAGTGATGGGGACGGAAACAATGAGCAGTTCTTC
CDR3 protein: CASSDGDGNNEQFF

clone size: many
D gene: .
V gene: TRBV5-1
J gene: TRBJ1-2
CDR3 DNA: TGCGCCAGCAGCTTGGAGGCACCCTATGGCTACACCTTC
CDR3 protein: CASSLEAPYGYTF

clone size: many
D gene: .
V gene: TRBV29-1
J gene: TRBJ2-5
CDR3 DNA: TGCAGCGTTGACAATTGGGGGGAGTTTGAGGAGACCCAGTACTTC
CDR3 protein: CSVDNWGEFEETQYF

clone size: .
D gene: TRBD1
V gene: TRBV2
J gene: TRBJ1-2
CDR3 DNA: TGTGCCATCCCGGGACAGGGAGGATATGGCTACACCTTC
CDR3 protein: CAIPGQGGYGYTF

clone size: many
D gene: TRBD1
V gene: TRBV29-1
J gene: TRBJ1-1
CDR3 DNA: TGCAGCGCCACGCGGACAGGGCCTGAAGCTTTCTTT
CDR3 protein: CSATRTGPEAFF

clone size: many
D gene: TRBD1
V gene: TRBV19
J gene: TRBJ1-2
CDR3 DNA: TGTGCCAGTAGTATTACAGGGGCTGGCTACACCTTC
CDR3 protein: CASSITGAGYTF

clone size: many
D gene: TRBD2
V gene: TRBV5-1
J gene: TRBJ2-5
CDR3 DNA: TGCGCCAGCAGCTTGAATACGGGGGGGCGAGAGACCCAGTACTTC
CDR3 protein: CASSLNTGGRETQYF

clone size: many
D gene: .
V gene: TRBV20-1
J gene: TRBJ1-2
CDR3 DNA: TGCAGTGCTAGGGATTTTCGACTTGTATATGGCTACACCTTC
CDR3 protein: CSARDFRLVYGYTF

clone size: many
D gene: TRBD1
V gene: TRBV6-6
J gene: TRBJ1-2
CDR3 DNA: TGTGCCTCCCAGGTCCGGGACAGGAGATATGGCTACACCTTC
CDR3 protein: CASQVRDRRYGYTF

clone size: many
D gene: .
V gene: TRBV20-1
J gene: TRBJ2-1
CDR3 DNA: TGCAGTGCTCCCGGGGGAGATTTGGATGAGCAGTTCTTC
CDR3 protein: CSAPGGDLDEQFF

clone size: many
D gene: .
V gene: TRBV7-2
J gene: TRBJ1-3
CDR3 DNA: TGTGCCAGCAGCCCCCCGAGCTGGGCAGCCTCTGGAAACACCATATATTTT
CDR3 protein: CASSPPSWAASGNTIYF

clone size: many
D gene: TRBD2
V gene: TRBV4-1
J gene: TRBJ2-1
CDR3 DNA: TGCGCCAGCAGCCAACCTCTAGCGGGGGGGCGGAACTACAATGAGCAGTTCTTC
CDR3 protein: CASSQPLAGGRNYNEQFF

clone size: medium-sized
D gene: .
V gene: TRBV30
J gene: TRBJ2-2
CDR3 DNA: TGTGCCTGGAAGTACGGGACAACGAACACCGGGGAGCTGTTTTTT
CDR3 protein: CAWKYGTTNTGELFF

clone size: many
D gene: TRBD1
V gene: TRBV6-6
J gene: TRBJ1-1
CDR3 DNA: TGTGCCAGCAGTTACTCAGCAGGGGGAAACACTGAAGCTTTCTTT
CDR3 protein: CASSYSAGGNTEAFF

clone size: many
D gene: .
V gene: TRBV7-2
J gene: TRBJ1-5
CDR3 DNA: TGTGCCAGCAGCTTAGTCCGTAATCAGCCCCAGCATTTT
CDR3 protein: CASSLVRNQPQHF

clone size: many
D gene: .
V gene: TRBV5-1
J gene: TRBJ2-5
CDR3 DNA: TGCGCCAGCAGCTTACAGGCAGGGAGCGAAGAGACCCAGTACTTC
CDR3 protein: CASSLQAGSEETQYF

clone size: many
D gene: .
V gene: TRBV4-1
J gene: TRBJ1-2
CDR3 DNA: TGCGCCAGCAGCCAACGGATTCACTACAGGGCTAGCTACACCTTC
CDR3 protein: CASSQRIHYRASYTF

clone size: few
D gene: TRBD1
V gene: TRBV24-1
J gene: TRBJ2-5
CDR3 DNA: TGTGCCACCAGTTCAGGACAGGGGGAGACCCAGTACTTC
CDR3 protein: CATSSGQGETQYF

clone size: many
D gene: .
V gene: TRBV7-3
J gene: TRBJ2-5
CDR3 DNA: TGTGCCAGCAGCTTTGGGCCTTCTTCAAGGGAGACCCAGTACTTC
CDR3 protein: CASSFGPSSRETQYF

clone size: medium-sized
D gene: .
V gene: TRBV7-6
J gene: TRBJ2-3
CDR3 DNA: TGTGCCAGCAGCATTACAGATACGCAGTATTTT
CDR3 protein: CASSITDTQYF

clone size: many
D gene: .
V gene: TRBV12-3/TRBV12-4
J gene: TRBJ1-3
CDR3 DNA: TGTGCCAGCAGTTTTAAAGGGACCCACTCTGGAAACACCATATATTTT
CDR3 protein: CASSFKGTHSGNTIYF

clone size: many
D gene: .
V gene: TRBV5-1
J gene: TRBJ2-5
CDR3 DNA: TGCGCCAGCAGGCCGGGGAGCGGAAAAGAGACCCAGTACTTC
CDR3 protein: CASRPGSGKETQYF

clone size: many
D gene: .
V gene: TRBV5-1
J gene: TRBJ2-3
CDR3 DNA: TGCGCCAGCAGCCTGGGCTCTGGGAATACAGATACGCAGTATTTT
CDR3 protein: CASSLGSGNTDTQYF

clone size: many
D gene: .
V gene: TRBV10-2
J gene: TRBJ1-2
CDR3 DNA: TGCGCCAGCAGTGACGTGCAGGGAGTGGGGAGCGTCTATGGCTACACCTTC
CDR3 protein: CASSDVQGVGSVYGYTF

clone size: many
D gene: .
V gene: TRBV29-1
J gene: TRBJ1-2
CDR3 DNA: TGCAGCGTTGAGGGGGGGCCCTATGGCTACACCTTC
CDR3 protein: CSVEGGPYGYTF

clone size: many
D gene: .
V gene: TRBV27
J gene: TRBJ1-6
CDR3 DNA: TGTGCCAGCAGCACCCGAGTGGGGGGCCCTAATTCACCCCTCCACTTT
CDR3 protein: CASSTRVGGPNSPLHF

clone size: .
D gene: TRBD2
V gene: TRBV7-8
J gene: TRBJ2-5
CDR3 DNA: TGTGCCAGCAGCGCAACTTATAGCGGGGGCCTACAAGAGACCCAGTACTTC
CDR3 protein: CASSATYSGGLQETQYF

clone size: many
D gene: .
V gene: TRBV5-4
J gene: TRBJ1-3
CDR3 DNA: TGTGCCAGCAGCCACTTCTCTGGGACTCCCGGAAACACCATATATTTT
CDR3 protein: CASSHFSGTPGNTIYF

clone size: many
D gene: TRBD1
V gene: TRBV5-1
J gene: TRBJ2-4
CDR3 DNA: TGCGCCAGCAGCTCACAGGGGGGCGTGCAACGGCCCGCCAAAAACATTCAGTACTTC
CDR3 protein: CASSSQGGVQRPAKNIQYF

clone size: few
D gene: .
V gene: TRBV12-2
J gene: TRBJ2-1
CDR3 DNA: TGTGCAAGTCGCTTAGCGCGACTAGATCACAATGAGCAGTTCTTC
CDR3 protein: CASRLARLDHNEQFF

clone size: many
D gene: .
V gene: TRBV29-1
J gene: TRBJ1-1
CDR3 DNA: TGCAGCGCGGTTCGGGGCGACACTGAAGCTTTCTTT
CDR3 protein: CSAVRGDTEAFF

clone size: .
D gene: TRBD2
V gene: TRBV7-2
J gene: TRBJ2-3
CDR3 DNA: TGTGCCAGCAGCCAATCCCTAGCGGGGGGGACAGATACGCAGTATTTT
CDR3 protein: CASSQSLAGGTDTQYF

clone size: .
D gene: .
V gene: TRBV10-1
J gene: TRBJ1-1
CDR3 DNA: TGCGCCAGCAGAGCAAATCCCAACACTGAAGCTTTCTTT
CDR3 protein: CASRANPNTEAFF

clone size: many
D gene: .
V gene: TRBV11-2
J gene: TRBJ2-3
CDR3 DNA: TGTGCCAGCAGCTGGGACCCCACAGATACGCAGTATTTT
CDR3 protein: CASSWDPTDTQYF

clone size: many
D gene: .
V gene: TRBV12-3/TRBV12-4
J gene: TRBJ1-5
CDR3 DNA: TGTGCCAGCAGCACCCCAGGGGCTGGTCCTCAGCCCCAGCATTTT
CDR3 protein: CASSTPGAGPQPQHF

clone size: .
D gene: .
V gene: TRBV28
J gene: TRBJ1-3
CDR3 DNA: TGTGCCAGCAGTTTAGGGGGGCAGGCTGGAAACACCATATATTTT
CDR3 protein: CASSLGGQAGNTIYF

clone size: many
D gene: TRBD1
V gene: TRBV29-1
J gene: TRBJ1-5
CDR3 DNA: TGCAGCACCTGGACAGGGACCGATCAGCCCCAGCATTTT
CDR3 protein: CSTWTGTDQPQHF

clone size: .
D gene: TRBD2
V gene: TRBV7-2
J gene: TRBJ2-1
CDR3 DNA: TGTGCCAGCAGGAGGGAGAGCGGGGGCCCTAACAATGAGCAGTTCTTC
CDR3 protein: CASRRESGGPNNEQFF

clone size: many
D gene: .
V gene: TRBV6-4
J gene: TRBJ2-3
CDR3 DNA: TGTGCCAGCAGCCGAGGGGGGGGCCGGGTGTATTTT
CDR3 protein: CASSRGGGRVYF

clone size: many
D gene: .
V gene: TRBV7-8
J gene: TRBJ2-3
CDR3 DNA: TGTGCCAGCAGCCCCGGGATGGGAGTGATAGTAGATACGCAGTATTTT
CDR3 protein: CASSPGMGVIVDTQYF

clone size: many
D gene: .
V gene: TRBV15
J gene: TRBJ1-5
CDR3 DNA: TGTGCCACCAGCAGAGGAGGCTGGGTCAATCAGCCCCAGCATTTT
CDR3 protein: CATSRGGWVNQPQHF

clone size: many
D gene: .
V gene: TRBV7-9
J gene: TRBJ1-5
CDR3 DNA: TGTGCCAGCAGCTTTGGTTCGGGAGAAGGGGGAAATCAGCCCCAGCATTTT
CDR3 protein: CASSFGSGEGGNQPQHF

clone size: many
D gene: .
V gene: TRBV6-2/TRBV6-3
J gene: TRBJ2-3
CDR3 DNA: TGTGCCAGCAGTTACGCTCGGAGGGGCGGGGAGGCCAAGACGCAGTATTTT
CDR3 protein: CASSYARRGGEAKTQYF

clone size: many
D gene: .
V gene: TRBV5-1
J gene: TRBJ2-1
CDR3 DNA: TGCGCCAGCAGCATTACTTACAATGAGCAGTTCTTC
CDR3 protein: CASSITYNEQFF

clone size: many
D gene: .
V gene: TRBV24-1
J gene: TRBJ1-4
CDR3 DNA: TGTGCCACCAGTCCGGGCACAGGTGAAAAACTGTTTTTT
CDR3 protein: CATSPGTGEKLFF

clone size: medium-sized
D gene: TRBD1
V gene: TRBV15
J gene: TRBJ1-5
CDR3 DNA: TGTGCCACCACGGGACAGGGGGCCTCCGCCCAGCCCCAGCATTTT
CDR3 protein: CATTGQGASAQPQHF

clone size: many
D gene: .
V gene: TRBV4-2
J gene: TRBJ1-4
CDR3 DNA: TGTGCCAGCAGCCAAACGACCGGCCCATTTTTAGAAAAACTGTTTTTT
CDR3 protein: CASSQTTGPFLEKLFF

clone size: many
D gene: .
V gene: TRBV28
J gene: TRBJ2-3
CDR3 DNA: TGTGCCAGCAGTTTAAGGGCTCCAGATACGCAGTATTTT
CDR3 protein: CASSLRAPDTQYF

clone size: many
D gene: TRBD1
V gene: TRBV7-2
J gene: TRBJ1-1
CDR3 DNA: TGTGCCAGCAGCCCGACAGGGGCTGGTCAAGCTTTCTTT
CDR3 protein: CASSPTGAGQAFF

clone size: many
D gene: .
V gene: TRBV3-1
J gene: TRBJ2-5
CDR3 DNA: TGTGCCAGCAGCCAAGGTCTAGCAGGAGGAGAGACCCAGTACTTC
CDR3 protein: CASSQGLAGGETQYF

clone size: many
D gene: .
V gene: TRBV19
J gene: TRBJ2-6
CDR3 DNA: TGTGCCAGTAAGGCCCAAGGCTCTGGGGCCAACGTCCTGACTTTC
CDR3 protein: CASKAQGSGANVLTF

clone size: medium-sized
D gene: TRBD1
V gene: TRBV7-6
J gene: TRBJ1-1
CDR3 DNA: TGTGCCAGCAGCTTGGGGACAGGGGTGGGAACTGAAGCTTTCTTT
CDR3 protein: CASSLGTGVGTEAFF

clone size: medium-sized
D gene: .
V gene: TRBV7-9
J gene: TRBJ1-5
CDR3 DNA: TGTGCCAGCAGCCCGGGGGGGGCCAATCAGCCCCAGCATTTT
CDR3 protein: CASSPGGANQPQHF

clone size: many
D gene: TRBD2
V gene: TRBV5-6
J gene: TRBJ2-5
CDR3 DNA: TGTGCCAGCAGCTTGGGGGGAGGGCAAGGAGAGACCCAGTACTTC
CDR3 protein: CASSLGGGQGETQYF

clone size: many
D gene: .
V gene: TRBV6-1
J gene: TRBJ2-1
CDR3 DNA: TGTGCCAGCACGGCTCTGAGTTTTGCCTACAATGAGCAGTTCTTC
CDR3 protein: CASTALSFAYNEQFF